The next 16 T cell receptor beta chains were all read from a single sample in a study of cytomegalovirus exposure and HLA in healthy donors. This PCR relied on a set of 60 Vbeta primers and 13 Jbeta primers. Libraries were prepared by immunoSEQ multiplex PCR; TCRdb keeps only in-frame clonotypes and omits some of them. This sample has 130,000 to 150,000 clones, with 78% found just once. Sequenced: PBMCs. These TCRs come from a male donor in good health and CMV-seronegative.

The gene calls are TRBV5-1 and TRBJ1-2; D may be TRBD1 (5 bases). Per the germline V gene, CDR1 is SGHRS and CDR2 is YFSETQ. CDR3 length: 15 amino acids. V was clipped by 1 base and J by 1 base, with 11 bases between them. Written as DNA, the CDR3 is TGCGCCAGCAGCTTGAGTCAGGGCGTTAACTATGGCTACACCTTC. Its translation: CASSLSQGVNYGYTF.

The CDR3 protein is CASSPGGYPTEAFF. Written as DNA, the CDR3 is TGTGCCAGCAGCCCGGGGGGCTACCCGACTGAAGCTTTCTTT. This chain links TRBV11-3 with TRBJ1-1; D is perhaps TRBD1 (6 bases). In germline, CDR1 is SGHNT, CDR2 YENEEA. V lost 5 bases, J lost 5 bases, and 15 bases lay in between. This CDR3 contains 14 residues. The full variable domain, with the rest looked up from reference TRBV11-3 and TRBJ1-1, is EAGVVQSPRYKIIEKKQPVAFWCNPISGHNTLYWYLQNLGQGPELLIRYENEEAVDDSQLPKDRFSAERLKGVDSTLKIQPAELGDSAVYLCASSPGGYPTEAFFGQGTRLTVV.

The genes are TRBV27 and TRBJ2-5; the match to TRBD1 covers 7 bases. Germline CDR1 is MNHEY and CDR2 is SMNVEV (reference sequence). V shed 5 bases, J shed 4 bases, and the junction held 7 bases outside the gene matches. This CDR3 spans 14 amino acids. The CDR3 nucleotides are TGTGCCAGCAGTCTGGGACAGATGGGAGAGACCCAGTACTTC. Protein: CASSLGQMGETQYF.

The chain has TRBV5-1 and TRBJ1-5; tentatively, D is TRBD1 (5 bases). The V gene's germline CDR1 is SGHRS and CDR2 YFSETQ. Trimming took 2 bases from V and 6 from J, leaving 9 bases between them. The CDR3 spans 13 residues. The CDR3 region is CASSFYGGQPQHF. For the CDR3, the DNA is TGCGCCAGCAGCTTTTACGGGGGTCAGCCCCAGCATTTT.

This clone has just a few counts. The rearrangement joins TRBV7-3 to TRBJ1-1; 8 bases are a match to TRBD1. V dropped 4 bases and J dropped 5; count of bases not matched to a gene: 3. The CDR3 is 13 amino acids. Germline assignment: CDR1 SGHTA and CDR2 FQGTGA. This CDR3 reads CASSSDRVTEAFF. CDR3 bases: TGTGCCAGCAGCTCGGACAGGGTGACTGAAGCTTTCTTT. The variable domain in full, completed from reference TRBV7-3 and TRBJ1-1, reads GAGVSQTPSNKVTEKGKYVELRCDPISGHTALYWYRQSLGQGPEFLIYFQGTGAADDSGLPNDRFFAVRPEGSVSTLKIQRTERGDSAVYLCASSSDRVTEAFFGQGTRLTVV.

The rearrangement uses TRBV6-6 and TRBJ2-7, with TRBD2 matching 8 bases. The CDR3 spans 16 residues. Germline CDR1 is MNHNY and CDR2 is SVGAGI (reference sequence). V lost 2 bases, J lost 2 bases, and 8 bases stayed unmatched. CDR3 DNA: TGTGCCAGCAGTTACCATAGCGGGGACTTCCCCTACGAGCAGTACTTC. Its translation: CASSYHSGDFPYEQYF.

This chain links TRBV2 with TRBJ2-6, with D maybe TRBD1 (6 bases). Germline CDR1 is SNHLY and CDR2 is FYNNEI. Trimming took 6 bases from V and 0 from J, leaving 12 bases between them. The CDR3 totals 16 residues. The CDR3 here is CASSHDRHSGANVLTF. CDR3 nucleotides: TGTGCCAGCAGCCACGACAGGCACTCTGGGGCCAACGTCCTGACTTTC. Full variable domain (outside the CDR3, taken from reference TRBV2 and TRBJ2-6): EPEVTQTPSHQVTQMGQEVILRCVPISNHLYFYWYRQILGQKVEFLVSFYNNEISEKSEIFDDQFSVERPDGSNFTLKIRSTKLEDSAMYFCASSHDRHSGANVLTFGAGSRLTVL.

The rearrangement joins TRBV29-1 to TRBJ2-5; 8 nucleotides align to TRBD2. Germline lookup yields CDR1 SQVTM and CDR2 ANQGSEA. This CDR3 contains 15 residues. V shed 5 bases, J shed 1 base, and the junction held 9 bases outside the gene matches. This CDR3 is CSVSSSGGVQETQYF. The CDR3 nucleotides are TGCAGCGTTTCCTCATCGGGGGGGGTCCAAGAGACCCAGTACTTC.

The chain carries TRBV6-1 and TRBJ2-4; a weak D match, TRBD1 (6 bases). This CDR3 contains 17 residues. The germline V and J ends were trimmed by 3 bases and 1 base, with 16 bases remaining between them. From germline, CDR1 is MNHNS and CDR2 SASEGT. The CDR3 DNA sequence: TGTGCCAGCAGTGACCGACAGGCCCCAGGGGCCAAAAACATTCAGTACTTC. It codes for CASSDRQAPGAKNIQYF.

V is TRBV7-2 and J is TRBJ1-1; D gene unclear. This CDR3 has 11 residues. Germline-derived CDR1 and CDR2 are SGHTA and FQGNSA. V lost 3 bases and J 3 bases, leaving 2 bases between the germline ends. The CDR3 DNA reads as TGTGCCAGCAGCTTCTACACTGAAGCTTTCTTT. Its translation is CASSFYTEAFF. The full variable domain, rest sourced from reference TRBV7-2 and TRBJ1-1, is GAGVSQSPSNKVTEKGKDVELRCDPISGHTALYWYRQSLGQGLEFLIYFQGNSAPDKSGLPSDRFSAERTGGSVSTLTIQRTQQEDSAVYLCASSFYTEAFFGQGTRLTVV.

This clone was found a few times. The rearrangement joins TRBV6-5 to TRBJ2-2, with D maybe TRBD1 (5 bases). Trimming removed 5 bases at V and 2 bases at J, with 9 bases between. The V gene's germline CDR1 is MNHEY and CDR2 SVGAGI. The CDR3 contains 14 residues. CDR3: CASSGDRNTGELFF. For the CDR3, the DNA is TGTGCCAGCAGTGGAGACAGAAACACCGGGGAGCTGTTTTTT.

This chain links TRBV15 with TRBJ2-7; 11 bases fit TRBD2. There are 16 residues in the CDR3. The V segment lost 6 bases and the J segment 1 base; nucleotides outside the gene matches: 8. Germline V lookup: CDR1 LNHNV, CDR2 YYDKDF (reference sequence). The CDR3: CATRTHLAGGSYEQYF. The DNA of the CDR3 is TGTGCCACCAGGACCCACCTAGCGGGAGGTTCCTACGAGCAGTACTTC. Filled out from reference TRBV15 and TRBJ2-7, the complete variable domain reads DAMVIQNPRYQVTQFGKPVTLSCSQTLNHNVMYWYQQKSSQAPKLLFHYYDKDFNNEADTPDNFQSRRPNTSFCFLDIRSPGLGDTAMYLCATRTHLAGGSYEQYFGPGTRLTVT.

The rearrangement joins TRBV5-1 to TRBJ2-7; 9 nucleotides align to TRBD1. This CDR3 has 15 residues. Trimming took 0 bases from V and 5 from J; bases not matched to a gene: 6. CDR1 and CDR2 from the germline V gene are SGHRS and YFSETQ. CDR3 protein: CASSLEVDRGNEQYF. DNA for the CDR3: TGCGCCAGCAGCTTGGAGGTGGACAGGGGAAACGAGCAGTACTTC.

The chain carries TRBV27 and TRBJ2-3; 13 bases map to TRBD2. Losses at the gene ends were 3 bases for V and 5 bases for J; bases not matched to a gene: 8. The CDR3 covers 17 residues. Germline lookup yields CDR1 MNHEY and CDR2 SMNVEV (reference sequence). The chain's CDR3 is CASSLANGLAGEDTQYF. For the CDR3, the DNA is TGTGCCAGCAGTTTGGCGAATGGACTAGCGGGAGAAGATACGCAGTATTTT.

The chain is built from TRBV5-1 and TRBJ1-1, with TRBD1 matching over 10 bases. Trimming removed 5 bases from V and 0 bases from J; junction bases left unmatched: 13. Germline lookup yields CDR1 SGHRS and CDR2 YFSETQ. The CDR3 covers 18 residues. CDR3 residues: CASSLLTGQGSVNTEAFF. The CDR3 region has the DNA TGCGCCAGCAGTCTTCTAACGGGACAGGGGTCTGTGAACACTGAAGCTTTCTTT.

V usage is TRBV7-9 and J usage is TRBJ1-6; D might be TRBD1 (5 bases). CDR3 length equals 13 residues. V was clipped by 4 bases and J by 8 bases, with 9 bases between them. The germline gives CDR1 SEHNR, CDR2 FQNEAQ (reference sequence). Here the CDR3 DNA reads TGTGCCAGCAGCTCCGGGGGGGATTCACCCCTCCACTTT. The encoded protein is CASSSGGDSPLHF.